This T cell receptor beta chain was captured by sequencing in a study of blood T cell repertoires in COVID-19. The table came from immunoSEQ multiplex PCR; TCRdb's copy has only in-frame clones and leaves some out. The data show more than 250,000 clones, around 87% seen once. This CDR3 contains 15 residues. The J segment lost 3 bases and the V segment lost 1 base, leaving 4 bases of the junction unmatched. Germline loops: CDR1 MGHRA, CDR2 YSYEKL. The chain combines TRBV4-1 with TRBJ1-2; 8 bases agree with TRBD1. Sequencing used PBMCs or T cells enriched from blood (not recorded which). The origin of this receptor is a woman aged 30 to 39 who had recovered from COVID-19. CDR3: CASSQVTGGYYGYTF. The CDR3 DNA reads TGCGCCAGCAGCCAAGTCACAGGGGGATACTATGGCTACACCTTC.